The clone carrying this T cell receptor (beta chain) was seen only once. Its antigen is as yet unknown. This specimen belongs to a study of radiation and T cells in renal cell carcinoma. Study observations and caveats: Irradiated tumors had higher TCR clonality than control tumors. From baseline, blood top tumor clonotypes peaked at 2 weeks post-radiation. Intratumoral heterogeneity was not captured in these approximately 1 g regions.

The treatment: 15 Gy SBRT to primary tumor, nephrectomy 4 weeks later. Measured with immunoSEQ multiplex PCR; TCRdb has only the in-frame clones, and not every one. The table records tens of thousands of clones, 40% to 55% of them present only once. This CDR3 comprises 16 residues. Germline-derived CDR1 and CDR2 are LGHNA and YSLEER. Trimming removed 3 bases at V and 4 bases at J, with 15 bases between. V usage is TRBV4-3 and J usage is TRBJ2-2; no firm D call. The sequences come from tumor tissue, collected from a patient whose treatment included radiotherapy and nephrectomy. This clonotype was sampled from a woman aged 45-59 years with renal cell carcinoma. CDR3 loop: CASSQVPETSTGELFF. The DNA of the CDR3 is TGCGCCAGCAGCCAGGTCCCCGAGACGAGCACCGGGGAGCTGTTTTTT.